This TCR beta chain stems from a study of cytomegalovirus exposure and HLA in healthy donors. Study background: An analysis done earlier identified 100 million to 140 million unique TCR beta sequences from about 179 million T cells. Overall study findings and caveats: By a later analysis, the bulk of CMV-associated TCR beta chains appeared HLA-restricted. According to the study, 150 to 200 TCR beta chains were cytomegalovirus-associated.

The PCR employed 60 Vbeta primers together with 13 Jbeta primers. The table came from immunoSEQ multiplex PCR; TCRdb's copy has only in-frame clones and leaves some out. The sample consists of fewer than 200,000 clones, around 84% of them appearing once. Germline V gene sequence: CDR1 DFQATT, CDR2 SNEGSKA (reference sequence). This CDR3 contains 11 residues. The V and J ends lost 5 bases and 4 bases, in that order; junction bases with no gene match: 1. As for this clone: Its antigen remains unknown. The same CDR3 can be traced to other DNA sequences in this sample.

Sequences were obtained from PBMCs. This TCR came from a man aged 35-49 years in good health and CMV-seropositive. This chain links TRBV20-1 with TRBJ2-5; 7 nucleotides agree with TRBD1. The CDR3 reads CSASGGETQYF. DNA of the CDR3: TGCAGTGCTTCAGGGGGAGAGACCCAGTACTTC.